Below are 18 T cell receptor beta chains sequenced from a single sample in a study of a mutant IDH1 vaccine in newly diagnosed glioma. This table comes from immunoSEQ multiplex PCR, and its TCRdb copy is limited to in-frame clones, with some not included. The sample holds 43,000 or so clones, around 84% seen once. These receptors have no known antigen. Time point reported: week 23, last vaccination. A 20-mer mutant IDH1 peptide at 300 ug was injected subcutaneously with topical imiquimod. The input for sequencing was PBMCs, taken from a glioma patient whose treatment included an IDH1 peptide vaccine. The receptor set was obtained from a woman under 30 with glioma. Some clones in this sample may be carry-over from other donors' samples.

The chain carries TRBV2 and TRBJ2-2; D remains unclear. The CDR3 has 15 residues. The germline V and J ends were trimmed by 3 bases and 0 bases, with 8 bases remaining between them. Germline lookup yields CDR1 SNHLY and CDR2 FYNNEI. The CDR3 reads CASSDGRTNTGELFF. The CDR3 bases are TGTGCCAGCAGTGACGGCCGAACGAACACCGGGGAGCTGTTTTTT.

V usage is TRBV6-6 and J usage is TRBJ1-1, with 7 positions matching TRBD1. The CDR3 totals 15 residues. Per germline, CDR1 MNHNY and CDR2 SVGAGI (reference sequence). The J segment lost 1 base and the V segment lost 7 bases, leaving 9 bases of the junction unmatched. CDR3 sequence reads: CASTKQGQRNTEAFF. The CDR3 DNA sequence: TGTGCCAGCACCAAGCAGGGACAGAGGAACACTGAAGCTTTCTTT.

Notes on this clone: This specimen includes other DNA sequences encoding the same CDR3. The chain employs TRBV9 and TRBJ2-5; no definite D call. Germline CDR1 SGDLS, CDR2 YYNGEE. Trimming cost V 0 bases and J 1 base, with 4 bases left between them. This CDR3 spans 13 amino acids. The CDR3 region has the DNA TGTGCCAGCAGCGTAGGCGGCCAAGAGACCCAGTACTTC. Its translation is CASSVGGQETQYF. The entire variable domain, with the rest obtained from reference TRBV9 and TRBJ2-5, is as follows: DSGVTQTPKHLITATGQRVTLRCSPRSGDLSVYWYQQSLDQGLQFLIQYYNGEERAKGNILERFSAQQFPDLHSELNLSSLELGDSALYFCASSVGGQETQYFGPGTRLLVL.

V is TRBV11-2 and J is TRBJ1-1; a possible D gene is TRBD1 (5 bases). The CDR3 contains 16 residues. Germline CDR1 and CDR2: SGHAT and FQNNGV. Deletions cut 2 bases from V and 4 bases from J, with 17 bases between. The CDR3 nucleotides read TGTGCCAGCAGCTTAACCCCCCGGGGCCGGCTCACTGAAGCTTTCTTT. The encoded protein is CASSLTPRGRLTEAFF.

The genes are TRBV19 and TRBJ2-3; no definite D call. Trimming removed 3 bases from V and 1 base from J, with 8 bases in between. Looked up from germline, CDR1 is LNHDA and CDR2 is SQIVND (reference sequence). CDR3 length: 14 amino acids. CDR3: CASSISVGTDTQYF. CDR3 sequence (DNA): TGTGCCAGTAGTATCAGTGTGGGCACAGATACGCAGTATTTT.

CDR3 DNA sequence: TGTGCCAGCTCACCTGGGGTATTGCAGGATCTCTATGGCTACACCTTC. Amino acids: CASSPGVLQDLYGYTF. The chain couples TRBV18 to TRBJ1-2; D not resolved. CDR1 and CDR2 from the germline V gene are KGHSH and LQKENI. This CDR3 is built from 16 residues. V was shortened by 3 bases and J by 4 bases, with 18 bases between the two germline ends. The whole variable domain, filled in from reference TRBV18 and TRBJ1-2, reads NAGVMQNPRHLVRRRGQEARLRCSPMKGHSHVYWYRQLPEEGLKFMVYLQKENIIDESGMPKERFSAEFPKEGPSILRIQQVVRGDSAAYFCASSPGVLQDLYGYTFGSGTRLTVV.

The V gene is TRBV5-1, the J gene TRBJ2-7; 12 nucleotides agree with TRBD2. Germline V gene data show CDR1 as SGHRS and CDR2 as YFSETQ. V lost 0 bases, J lost 5 bases, and 12 bases stayed unmatched. The CDR3 loop spans 18 amino acids. CDR3 sequence reads: CASSLAVSRLAGVNEQYF. The CDR3, as DNA: TGCGCCAGCAGCTTGGCCGTGAGTAGACTAGCGGGAGTCAACGAGCAGTACTTC.

This clone was counted between two and nine times. This chain joins TRBV13 and TRBJ1-1; D gene uncertain. Trimming left V 1 base short and J 8 bases short, with 11 bases between. Germline V gene lookup returns CDR1 PRHDT and CDR2 FYEKMQ (reference sequence). The CDR3 spans 13 residues. CDR3 protein: CASSLVAAREAFF. CDR3 nucleotide sequence: TGTGCCAGCAGCTTAGTAGCTGCCAGGGAAGCTTTCTTT.

V gene TRBV13 combines with J gene TRBJ2-7; D perhaps matches TRBD2 (6 bases). The CDR3 is made up of 14 amino acids. CDR1 and CDR2 from the germline V gene are PRHDT and FYEKMQ (reference sequence). V dropped 5 bases and J dropped 0 bases, with 11 bases sitting between them. CDR3 amino acids: CASSHGTFSYEQYF. CDR3 in DNA: TGTGCCAGCAGCCATGGGACTTTCTCCTACGAGCAGTACTTC.

CDR3 sequence reads: CASSSTGSSYEQYF. DNA for the CDR3: TGCGCCAGCAGCTCTACAGGGAGCTCCTACGAGCAGTACTTC. The J gene is TRBJ2-7, the V gene TRBV5-1, with D possibly TRBD1 on 6 matching bases. CDR3 length: 14 residues. Germline-derived CDR1 and CDR2 are SGHRS and YFSETQ. Trimming took 3 bases from V and 0 from J, leaving 10 bases between them.

There are a few counts of this clone. This chain joins TRBV25-1 and TRBJ1-1; the match to TRBD1 covers 8 bases. Germline assignment: CDR1 MGHDK and CDR2 SYGVNS. CDR3 length: 13 residues. Trimming cost V 4 bases and J 4 bases; bases outside gene matches: 2. CDR3 sequence reads: CASSVTGGTEAFF. The CDR3 DNA sequence: TGTGCCAGCAGTGTCACAGGGGGCACTGAAGCTTTCTTT.

The genes are TRBV7-2 and TRBJ1-1, with 7 bases lining up with TRBD1. The CDR3 is 13 residues long. The germline CDR1 and CDR2 sequences are SGHTA and FQGNSA. V lost 1 base to trimming and J lost 8 bases; unmatched junction nucleotides: 4. The CDR3 sequence is CASSLGRGLEAFF. The CDR3 region has the DNA TGTGCCAGCAGCTTAGGAAGGGGGCTGGAAGCTTTCTTT.

The V call is TRBV5-1, the J call TRBJ2-1; perhaps D is TRBD1 or TRBD2 (5 bases each). Trimming took off 1 base at V and 8 bases at J, with 19 bases between the two ends. The CDR3 is 16 residues long. Germline V gives CDR1 SGHRS, CDR2 YFSETQ. CDR3 loop: CASSLRPARGGDEQFF. The CDR3 DNA reads TGCGCCAGCAGCTTGCGTCCCGCTCGGGGCGGCGATGAGCAGTTCTTC.

The CDR3 here is CASSLTGRVGIHPLHF. The CDR3, as DNA: TGTGCCAGCAGCTTAACGGGTAGGGTGGGAATTCACCCCCTCCACTTT. The rearrangement links TRBV7-3 to TRBJ1-6; D remains unclear. The V end lost 0 bases, the J end lost 13 bases, and 19 bases lay between the germline ends. The CDR3 contains 16 residues. CDR1 is SGHTA, CDR2 FQGTGA, per germline.

The chain recombines TRBV18 with TRBJ1-3, with D maybe TRBD1 (6 bases). V was cut by 3 bases and J by 3 bases, with 9 bases left in between. Looked up from germline, CDR1 is KGHSH and CDR2 is LQKENI. This CDR3 spans 14 amino acids. The CDR3 region is CASSPAGDGNTIYF. The DNA of the CDR3 is TGTGCCAGCTCACCCGCAGGGGATGGAAACACCATATATTTT.

The chain has TRBV6-1 and TRBJ2-1, with D hard to call. The CDR3 sequence is 18 residues long. CDR1 and CDR2 (germline): MNHNS, SASEGT. Trimming removed 2 bases at V and 12 bases at J, with 29 bases between. In nucleotides, the CDR3 is TGTGCCAGCAGTGAATTGGGGAAGGGAAGGGCCCCTGGGATGGGGCAGTTCTTC. Its protein product is CASSELGKGRAPGMGQFF.

This clone has more than one count but fewer than ten. The chain carries TRBV2 and TRBJ1-1; 10 nucleotides match TRBD1. Germline trimming cut 4 bases from V and 4 bases from J; bases unmatched to any gene: 0. This CDR3 contains 13 residues. Germline loops: CDR1 SNHLY, CDR2 FYNNEI. CDR3 region: CASSGTGGTEAFF. The CDR3 DNA follows: TGTGCCAGCAGTGGGACAGGGGGCACTGAAGCTTTCTTT.

A single count supports this clone. The chain combines TRBV14 with TRBJ2-7, with TRBD1 identical over 7 bases. CDR1 SGHDN and CDR2 FVKESK come from the germline V gene. The CDR3 is made up of 17 amino acids. The V gene end was trimmed by 0 bases and the J gene end by 0 bases; junction bases not matched to a gene: 8. CDR3 protein: CASSQEYRGLSSYEQYF. The CDR3 bases are TGTGCCAGCAGCCAAGAATACAGGGGCCTATCCTCCTACGAGCAGTACTTC. Supplemented by reference TRBV14 and TRBJ2-7, the full variable domain reads EAGVTQFPSHSVIEKGQTVTLRCDPISGHDNLYWYRRVMGKEIKFLLHFVKESKQDESGMPNNRFLAERTGGTYSTLKVQPAELEDSGVYFCASSQEYRGLSSYEQYFGPGTRLTVT.